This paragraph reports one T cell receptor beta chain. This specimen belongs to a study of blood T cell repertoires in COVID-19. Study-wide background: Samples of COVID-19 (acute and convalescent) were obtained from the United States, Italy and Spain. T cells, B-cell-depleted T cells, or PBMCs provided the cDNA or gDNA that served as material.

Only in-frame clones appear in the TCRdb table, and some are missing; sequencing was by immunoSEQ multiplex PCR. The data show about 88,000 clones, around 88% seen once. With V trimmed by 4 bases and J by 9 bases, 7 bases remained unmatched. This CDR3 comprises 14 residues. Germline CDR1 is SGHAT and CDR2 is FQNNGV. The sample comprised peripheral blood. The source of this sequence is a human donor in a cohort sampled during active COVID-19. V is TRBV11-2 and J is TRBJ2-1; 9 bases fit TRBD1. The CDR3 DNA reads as TGTGCCAGCAGCTCACAGGGGGCGCAAGGTGAGCAGTTCTTC. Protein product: CASSSQGAQGEQFF.